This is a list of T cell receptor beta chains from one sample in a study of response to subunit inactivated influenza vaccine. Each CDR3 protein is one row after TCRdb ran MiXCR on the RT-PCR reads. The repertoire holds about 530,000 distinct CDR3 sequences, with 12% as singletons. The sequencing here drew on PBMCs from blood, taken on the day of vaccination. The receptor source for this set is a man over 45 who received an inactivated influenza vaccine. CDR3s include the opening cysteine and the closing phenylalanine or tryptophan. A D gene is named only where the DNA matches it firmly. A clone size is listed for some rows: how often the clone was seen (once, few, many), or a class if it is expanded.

CASSDLGTVRNTIYF | TGTGCCAGCAGTGACCTGGGGACAGTGAGAAACACCATATATTTT | TRBD1 | TRBJ1-3 | . | TRBV25-1
CASRDQGLGYGYTF | TGTGCCAGCAGGGATCAGGGGTTGGGCTATGGCTACACCTTC | . | TRBJ1-2 | many | TRBV28
CASSLWQRETQYF | TGTGCCAGCAGTTTATGGCAGCGGGAGACCCAGTACTTC | . | TRBJ2-5 | . | TRBV12-3/TRBV12-4
CSAVPGGGRDGEQFF | TGCAGTGCCGTACCGGGGGGCGGGAGGGATGGTGAGCAGTTCTTC | TRBD2 | TRBJ2-1 | . | TRBV20-1
CASSNTDTQYF | TGTGCCAGTTCGAACACAGATACGCAGTATTTT | . | TRBJ2-3 | many | TRBV2
CASSQDGGLVSGETQYF | TGCGCCAGCAGCCAAGACGGAGGACTAGTTTCGGGAGAGACCCAGTACTTC | TRBD2 | TRBJ2-5 | . | TRBV4-3
CASSLARGLDNNEQFF | TGTGCCAGCAGCTTAGCGCGTGGACTAGACAACAATGAGCAGTTCTTC | TRBD2 | TRBJ2-1 | . | TRBV7-9
CSAPGQQETQYF | TGCAGTGCTCCGGGACAGCAAGAGACCCAGTACTTC | TRBD1 | TRBJ2-5 | few | TRBV20-1
CASSRGRGLHYNEQFF | TGTGCCAGCAGCCGCGGCAGGGGGCTTCACTACAATGAGCAGTTCTTC | TRBD1 | TRBJ2-1 | . | TRBV3-1
CASRPGQSNEKLFF | TGTGCCAGCAGACCGGGACAGTCTAATGAAAAACTGTTTTTT | TRBD1 | TRBJ1-4 | . | TRBV7-9
CASSPGQGFLEAFF | TGCGCCAGCAGCCCTGGACAGGGCTTCCTTGAAGCTTTCTTT | TRBD1 | TRBJ1-1 | . | TRBV5-1
CSARRDPASYEQYF | TGCAGTGCACGCCGGGACCCCGCCTCCTACGAGCAGTACTTC | . | TRBJ2-7 | . | TRBV20-1
CASSFPPFPGQGGDGELFF | TGTGCCAGCAGTTTCCCACCATTTCCGGGACAGGGCGGGGACGGGGAGCTGTTTTTT | TRBD1 | TRBJ2-2 | few | TRBV11-2
CASSFGSLNQPQHF | TGTGCCAGCAGCTTCGGCAGCCTCAATCAGCCCCAGCATTTT | . | TRBJ1-5 | . | TRBV5-6
CASYQVATEAFF | TGCGCCAGCTATCAGGTGGCCACTGAAGCTTTCTTT | . | TRBJ1-1 | few | TRBV5-1
CASSPPGQGFEQFF | TGCGCCAGCAGCCCCCCGGGACAGGGTTTCGAGCAGTTCTTC | TRBD1 | TRBJ2-1 | . | TRBV4-1
CASSQDWALAGGTGELFF | TGCGCCAGCAGCCAAGATTGGGCACTAGCGGGGGGAACCGGGGAGCTGTTTTTT | TRBD2 | TRBJ2-2 | many | TRBV4-3
CAMGTSGGTDTQYF | TGTGCCATGGGGACTAGCGGGGGCACAGATACGCAGTATTTT | TRBD2 | TRBJ2-3 | . | TRBV10-3
CASSLAGQNYGYTF | TGTGCCAGCAGCTTGGCCGGACAGAACTATGGCTACACCTTC | . | TRBJ1-2 | many | TRBV12-3/TRBV12-4
CSAGLLAGFTDTQYF | TGCAGTGCTGGTTTACTAGCGGGGTTCACAGATACGCAGTATTTT | TRBD2 | TRBJ2-3 | few | TRBV20-1
CASSVGGGPQETQYF | TGTGCCAGCAGCGTAGGCGGTGGCCCTCAAGAGACCCAGTACTTC | . | TRBJ2-5 | . | TRBV9
CASSQDHYTGELFF | TGCGCCAGCAGCCAAGATCATTACACCGGGGAGCTGTTTTTT | . | TRBJ2-2 | . | TRBV4-3
CASTPGQGGELFF | TGTGCCAGCACCCCAGGACAGGGCGGGGAGCTGTTTTTT | TRBD1 | TRBJ2-2 | . | TRBV6-6
CATSREGIPSNTGELFF | TGTGCCACCAGCAGAGAGGGGATACCTTCGAACACCGGGGAGCTGTTTTTT | . | TRBJ2-2 | few | TRBV15
CASSLETGVNQPQHF | TGTGCCAGCAGTCTCGAGACAGGGGTCAATCAGCCCCAGCATTTT | TRBD1 | TRBJ1-5 | . | TRBV2
CASSHLADNEQFF | TGTGCCAGCAGCCACTTGGCAGACAATGAGCAGTTCTTC | . | TRBJ2-1 | many | TRBV4-2
CAISGETDTQYF | TGTGCCATCAGTGGCGAGACAGATACGCAGTATTTT | . | TRBJ2-3 | once | TRBV10-3
CASSLSGPGANVLTF | TGTGCCAGCAGCCTCTCGGGACCTGGGGCCAACGTCCTGACTTTC | . | TRBJ2-6 | few | TRBV13
CASSQDALEETQYF | TGTGCCAGCAGCCAAGACGCACTAGAAGAGACCCAGTACTTC | . | TRBJ2-5 | . | TRBV4-2
CSAEPRRQGDTQYF | TGCAGCGCCGAGCCAAGACGTCAGGGGGATACGCAGTATTTT | . | TRBJ2-3 | . | TRBV29-1
CASSLSRDTDTQYF | TGTGCCAGCAGCTTATCCAGAGACACAGATACGCAGTATTTT | . | TRBJ2-3 | . | TRBV7-2
CASSGGTVADTQYF | TGCGCCAGCAGCGGGGGCACTGTCGCAGATACGCAGTATTTT | . | TRBJ2-3 | . | TRBV5-1
CASVLQGNTEAFF | TGTGCCAGCGTATTACAGGGTAACACTGAAGCTTTCTTT | . | TRBJ1-1 | few | TRBV7-9
CASSFTTGLTIDEQFF | TGTGCCAGCAGCTTCACTACGGGACTAACTATCGATGAGCAGTTCTTC | TRBD2 | TRBJ2-1 | . | TRBV9
CASGTSDTQYF | TGTGCCAGCGGCACATCAGATACGCAGTATTTT | . | TRBJ2-3 | many | TRBV28
CASSQGYRNTEAFF | TGCGCCAGCAGCCAAGGCTACAGAAACACTGAAGCTTTCTTT | . | TRBJ1-1 | many | TRBV4-1
CAISESRQPQHF | TGTGCCATCAGTGAGTCGAGGCAGCCCCAGCATTTT | . | TRBJ1-5 | few | TRBV10-3
CASSPVPLTGRRVNQPQHF | TGTGCCAGCAGTCCTGTTCCCCTGACAGGCAGAAGAGTCAATCAGCCCCAGCATTTT | . | TRBJ1-5 | . | TRBV14
CASSPRVGTSRLRAKNIQYF | TGTGCCAGCTCACCACGGGTCGGGACATCACGTCTAAGGGCAAAAAACATTCAGTACTTC | . | TRBJ2-4 | . | TRBV18